Listed here are 23 T cell receptor beta chains from one sample, sequenced in a study of Graves' ophthalmopathy and Graves' hyperthyroidism. RNA transcripts provided the template for amplifying TCR beta CDR3 regions. HTBI primers were used in a first-round RT-PCR, which preceded a second-round multiplex PCR. TCRdb reanalysed the multiplex PCR reads using MiXCR and keeps one entry per CDR3 protein. Of hundreds of thousands of distinct CDR3 sequences in the sample, about 20% were seen once. Material: peripheral blood. Receptors originate from a woman younger than 35 with stable Graves' hyperthyroidism. Some clones in this sample may be carry-over from other donors' samples.

Comments on this clonotype: Relative to the germline gene, one junction end is altered; a read error may explain this. J is TRBJ1-1 and V is TRBV19; D might be TRBD1 (6 bases). CDR3 length: 14 amino acids. Germline CDR1 reads LNHDA; CDR2 reads SQIVND (reference sequence). CDR3: CASQKNRVQTEACF. The CDR3 DNA reads TGTGCCAGCCAAAAGAACAGGGTCCAAACTGAAGCTTGCTTT. Filled out from reference TRBV19 and TRBJ1-1, the complete variable domain reads DGGITQSPKYLFRKEGQNVTLSCEQNLNHDAMYWYRQDPGQGLRLIYYSQIVNDFQKGDIAEGYSVSREKKESFPLTVTSAQKNPTAFYLCASQKNRVQTEACFGQGTRLTVV.

This clonotype was recorded at least ten times. The chain has TRBV6-5 and TRBJ2-7; possibly TRBD1 for D (5 bases). The CDR3 extends over 14 amino acids. Per germline, CDR1 MNHEY and CDR2 SVGAGI. Trimming cost V 2 bases and J 5 bases, with 13 bases left between them. In DNA, the CDR3 is TGTGCCAGCAGTTACCAAAGGGGTGCCCACGAGCAGTACTTC. Amino acids: CASSYQRGAHEQYF.

This clonotype was seen many times. The V and J genes are TRBV6-7 and TRBJ1-5, with 8 positions matching TRBD1. TRBV6-7 is an open reading frame whose function is uncertain. The V and J ends lost 0 bases and 2 bases, in that order; junction bases with no gene match: 9. The CDR3 runs 18 residues. For the CDR3, the DNA is TGTGCCAGCAGTTACTCGGTGGACAGGGCTTACGGCAATCAGCCCCAGCATTTT. This encodes CASSYSVDRAYGNQPQHF.

This clonotype was seen ten or more times. This sequence joins TRBV6-1 and TRBJ1-2; no reliable D call. V was trimmed by 6 bases and J by 3 bases, leaving 17 bases between them. The CDR3 totals 15 residues. Germline V gene data show CDR1 as MNHNS and CDR2 as SASEGT. The CDR3 loop is CASSLVEQAYYGYTF. For the CDR3, the DNA is TGTGCCAGCAGCCTGGTAGAACAAGCCTACTATGGCTACACCTTC.

This clonotype was seen many times. The chain has TRBV9 and TRBJ2-2; 13 nucleotides agree with TRBD2. CDR3 length: 17 amino acids. Germline V gene sequence: CDR1 SGDLS, CDR2 YYNGEE. Germline trimming cut 2 bases from V and 2 bases from J; bases unmatched to any gene: 3. CDR3 sequence (DNA): TGTGCCAGCAGCGTCGGACTAGCGGGAGTCAACACCGGGGAGCTGTTTTTT. As protein: CASSVGLAGVNTGELFF.

With respect to this clonotype: Compared with germline, one end of the junction differs, possibly owing to a read error. The chain combines TRBV6-1 with TRBJ1-1; D gene unclear. There are 15 residues in the CDR3. The germline V gene encodes CDR1 MNHNS and CDR2 SASEGT. For the CDR3, the DNA is TGTGCCAGCAGGACCAGGCGGGAGGCTGTCACTGATGCTTTCTTT. Its translation: CASRTRREAVTDAFF.

This clonotype was observed a few times. The chain combines TRBV28 with TRBJ2-7; TRBD1 or TRBD2 may be the D gene (5 bases each). The ends were cut back, 5 bases at V and 7 bases at J, with 21 bases in the middle. This CDR3 contains 15 residues. The germline V gene encodes CDR1 MDHEN and CDR2 SYDVKM. Here the CDR3 reads CASSALKGPKVEQYF. The CDR3 DNA sequence: TGTGCCAGCAGTGCCCTAAAGGGACCGAAAGTGGAGCAGTACTTC.

Points on this clonotype: Being one base from a much bigger clone, this may be a read error. The chain recombines TRBV20-1 with TRBJ2-5, with 8 bases identical to TRBD2. Germline V CDR1 and CDR2: DFQATT, SNEGSKA (reference sequence). The CDR3 length is 21 residues. With V trimmed by 2 bases and J by 4 bases, 27 bases remained unmatched. The CDR3: CSARSVWEGAGAGVYGETQYF. The DNA for the CDR3 is TGCAGTGCTAGAAGTGTCTGGGAGGGTGCAGGAGCGGGAGTCTACGGAGAGACCCAGTACTTC.

There are many counts of this clonotype. The CDR3 reads CASSARQGMNTEAFF. CDR3 coding DNA: TGTGCCAGCAGCGCCCGACAGGGGATGAACACTGAAGCTTTCTTT. This chain links TRBV11-2 with TRBJ1-1, with 8 bases aligning to TRBD1. CDR1 is SGHAT and CDR2 is FQNNGV in the germline V gene. V was pared by 5 bases and J by 0 bases, with 5 bases of the junction left unmatched. The CDR3 length is 15 residues. Together with reference TRBV11-2 and TRBJ1-1, the CDR3 gives the full variable domain: EAGVAQSPRYKIIEKRQSVAFWCNPISGHATLYWYQQILGQGPKLLIQFQNNGVVDDSQLPKDRFSAERLKGVDSTLKIQPAKLEDSAVYLCASSARQGMNTEAFFGQGTRLTVV.

There are many counts of this clonotype. The V call is TRBV12-3 or TRBV12-4, the J call TRBJ1-2, with 8 nucleotides matching TRBD1. V lost 3 bases, J lost 5 bases, and 8 bases stayed unmatched. This CDR3 region has 15 residues. CDR3 sequence: CASSFFGQGQYGYTF. CDR3 DNA: TGTGCCAGCAGTTTCTTCGGACAGGGTCAATATGGCTACACCTTC.

The table lists this clonotype with many counts. The CDR3 DNA sequence: TGTGCCAGCAGTTTGCGGTCACCCCTCCACTTT. As protein: CASSLRSPLHF. This chain links TRBV27 with TRBJ1-6; D gene unclear. Germline CDR1 is MNHEY and CDR2 is SMNVEV (reference sequence). This CDR3 is 11 amino acids long. V was clipped by 3 bases and J by 10 bases, with 4 bases between them.

This clonotype was observed at least ten times. V usage is TRBV7-8 and J usage is TRBJ2-7; no firm D call. The CDR3 contains 15 residues. V lost 5 bases, J lost 0 bases, and 14 bases lay in between. From germline, CDR1 is SGHVS and CDR2 FQNEAQ. CDR3 DNA sequence: TGTGCCAGCAGCCTAGGACCATACAGCTCCTACGAGCAGTACTTC. Translating it yields CASSLGPYSSYEQYF.

The rearrangement joins TRBV2 to TRBJ1-6; 8 bases fit TRBD1. Unmatched junction bases numbered 15, after V lost 7 bases and J lost 7 bases. CDR3 length: 17 amino acids. CDR1 is SNHLY, CDR2 FYNNEI, per germline. CDR3 coding DNA: TGTGCCAGCACAGGGGGGAGAGACAGGGGTTTAAATTCACCCCTCCACTTT. Translating gives CASTGGRDRGLNSPLHF. Full variable domain (missing parts from reference TRBV2 and TRBJ1-6): EPEVTQTPSHQVTQMGQEVILRCVPISNHLYFYWYRQILGQKVEFLVSFYNNEISEKSEIFDDQFSVERPDGSNFTLKIRSTKLEDSAMYFCASTGGRDRGLNSPLHFGNGTRLTVT.

The V gene is TRBV4-1, the J gene TRBJ2-7; possible D gene TRBD1, 6 bases. Per germline, CDR1 MGHRA and CDR2 YSYEKL. V lost 4 bases to trimming and J lost 5 bases, with 18 bases between them. The CDR3 spans 15 residues. The CDR3 loop is CASSPTATGSDEQYF. In DNA form, the CDR3 reads TGCGCCAGCAGCCCGACCGCCACAGGGTCGGACGAGCAGTACTTC.

Only a few counts were recorded for this clonotype. The chain combines TRBV2 with TRBJ1-1; D gene ambiguous. The germline gives CDR1 SNHLY, CDR2 FYNNEI. V was pared by 6 bases and J by 1 base, with 9 bases between. The CDR3 has 13 amino acids. The CDR3: CASRAVENTEAFF. The CDR3 DNA reads as TGTGCCAGCAGGGCAGTGGAGAACACTGAAGCTTTCTTT.

This clonotype occurred many times. This is likely an artifact of a read error, given a far larger clone one base away. This chain connects TRBV11-2 to TRBJ2-5, with no clear D. Germline V gene data show CDR1 as SGHAT and CDR2 as FQNNGV. Trimming took off 0 bases at V and 7 bases at J, with 3 bases between the two ends. This CDR3 is 11 amino acids long. This CDR3 is CASSLEGTQYF. The CDR3 DNA sequence: TGTGCCAGCAGCTTAGAAGGGACCCAGTACTTC. Full variable domain (outside the CDR3, taken from reference TRBV11-2 and TRBJ2-5): EAGVAQSPRYKIIEKRQSVAFWCNPISGHATLYWYQQILGQGPKLLIQFQNNGVVDDSQLPKDRFSAERLKGVDSTLKIQPAKLEDSAVYLCASSLEGTQYFGPGTRLLVL.

The CDR3 region has the DNA TGTGCCAGCAGTGCGGACAGGACCGGCAATCAGCCCCAGCATTTT. Residues: CASSADRTGNQPQHF. The chain is built from TRBV2 and TRBJ1-5; 7 bases are shared with TRBD1. The V segment lost 4 bases and the J segment 2 bases; nucleotides outside the gene matches: 5. CDR3 length: 15 amino acids. Germline-derived CDR1 and CDR2 are SNHLY and FYNNEI.

This clonotype was seen repeatedly, ten times or more. This chain uses TRBV12-3 or TRBV12-4 with TRBJ1-3; D gene unclear. The CDR3 has 16 amino acids. Trimming removed 2 bases from V and 1 base from J, with 12 bases in between. This chain's CDR3 is CASSLYSVRSGNTIYF. The DNA of the CDR3 is TGTGCCAGCAGTTTATACTCGGTCAGGTCTGGAAACACCATATATTTT.

This clonotype was picked up a small number of times. J is TRBJ2-5 and V is TRBV6-2 or TRBV6-3; 7 bases fit TRBD2. CDR3 length: 13 amino acids. V was pared by 7 bases and J by 5 bases, with 7 bases of the junction left unmatched. Germline lookup yields CDR1 MNHEY and CDR2 SVGEGT. The CDR3 region is CASTDHGRETQYF. CDR3 in DNA: TGTGCCAGCACCGATCACGGGAGGGAGACCCAGTACTTC.

This clonotype came up many times. This chain joins TRBV2 and TRBJ1-1, with a tentative D call TRBD1 (5 bases). Per germline, CDR1 SNHLY and CDR2 FYNNEI. This CDR3 is built from 15 residues. V dropped 7 bases and J dropped 1 base, with 16 bases sitting between them. CDR3 in DNA: TGTGCCAGCACCGGGGGTGGGGGTAGGAACACTGAAGCTTTCTTT. Translated, it gives CASTGGGGRNTEAFF. The full variable domain, in which reference TRBV2 and TRBJ1-1 provide the parts outside the CDR3, is EPEVTQTPSHQVTQMGQEVILRCVPISNHLYFYWYRQILGQKVEFLVSFYNNEISEKSEIFDDQFSVERPDGSNFTLKIRSTKLEDSAMYFCASTGGGGRNTEAFFGQGTRLTVV.

The table lists this clonotype with many counts. The V gene is TRBV6-5, the J gene TRBJ1-1; D is uncertain. The ends were cut back, 2 bases at V and 1 base at J, with 8 bases in the middle. Germline CDR1 and CDR2: MNHEY and SVGAGI. The length of the CDR3 is 14 residues. As DNA, the CDR3 is TGTGCCAGCAGTTACGCGGACGGGAACACTGAAGCTTTCTTT. Residues: CASSYADGNTEAFF.

The chain carries TRBV24-1 and TRBJ2-2; D perhaps matches TRBD1 (5 bases). From germline, CDR1 is KGHDR and CDR2 SFDVKD. V was pared by 4 bases and J by 5 bases, with 10 bases between. CDR3 length: 14 amino acids. CDR3 DNA sequence: TGTGCCACCAGTGAGCTACCAGGGACCGGGGAGCTGTTTTTT. Encoded protein: CATSELPGTGELFF.

This clonotype was detected ten times or more. V is TRBV2 and J is TRBJ1-1; TRBD1 aligns across 9 bases. Trimming cost V 5 bases and J 4 bases; bases outside gene matches: 11. From germline, CDR1 is SNHLY and CDR2 FYNNEI. This CDR3 is 16 amino acids long. CDR3 nucleotides: TGTGCCAGCAGTAGTCCGGGACAGGGATTGGCCACTGAAGCTTTCTTT. It translates to CASSSPGQGLATEAFF. The full variable domain, rest sourced from reference TRBV2 and TRBJ1-1, is EPEVTQTPSHQVTQMGQEVILRCVPISNHLYFYWYRQILGQKVEFLVSFYNNEISEKSEIFDDQFSVERPDGSNFTLKIRSTKLEDSAMYFCASSSPGQGLATEAFFGQGTRLTVV.